This is a list of T cell receptor beta chains from one sample in a study of Ad26.COV2.S vaccination and SARS-CoV-2 variants. TCRdb keeps only in-frame clones here, not all; method: immunoSEQ multiplex PCR. In the table there are 330,000 or so clones, 90% of which are singletons. The specimen was peripheral blood, collected in a trial of Ad26.COV2.S vaccine versus placebo. The source is a person between 18 and 65 years old who received the Ad26.COV2.S COVID-19 vaccine or a placebo. CDR3s include the opening cysteine and the closing phenylalanine or tryptophan. Fields, in order: J gene, D gene, clone size, V gene, CDR3 DNA, CDR3 protein. D genes are given only for firm matches. Clone size is given for some rows only: seen once, a few or many times, or a class if the clone is expanded.

j_call: TRBJ1-2; d_call: -; clone_size: few; v_call: TRBV19; cdr3_nt: TGTGCCAGTAGTTCCAGGGGAGCTAACTATGGCTACACCTTC; cdr3_aa: CASSSRGANYGYTF
j_call: TRBJ1-3; d_call: -; clone_size: -; v_call: TRBV11-2; cdr3_nt: TGTGCCAGCAGCCACGGGACGCCACCGTCTGGAAACACCATATATTTT; cdr3_aa: CASSHGTPPSGNTIYF
j_call: TRBJ2-1; d_call: -; clone_size: -; v_call: TRBV7-9; cdr3_nt: TGTGCCAGCAGCCCCCAGGAGGAGCAGTTCTTC; cdr3_aa: CASSPQEEQFF
j_call: TRBJ1-1; d_call: -; clone_size: -; v_call: TRBV5-6; cdr3_nt: TGTGCCAGCAGCGGGGTCCCCACTGAAGCTTTCTTT; cdr3_aa: CASSGVPTEAFF
j_call: TRBJ2-2; d_call: TRBD2; clone_size: -; v_call: TRBV10-3; cdr3_nt: TGTGCCATCAGCGCCCTAGCGGGGGCCAACACCGGGGAGCTGTTTTTT; cdr3_aa: CAISALAGANTGELFF
j_call: TRBJ2-1; d_call: -; clone_size: -; v_call: TRBV5-1; cdr3_nt: TGCGCCAGCAGCTTGGCTGTCTACGACTCCTACAATGAGCAGTTCTTC; cdr3_aa: CASSLAVYDSYNEQFF
j_call: TRBJ2-3; d_call: -; clone_size: once; v_call: TRBV7-9; cdr3_nt: TGTGCCAGCAGCCAAGGGCCCGGCACAGATACGCAGTATTTT; cdr3_aa: CASSQGPGTDTQYF
j_call: TRBJ1-2; d_call: TRBD1; clone_size: -; v_call: TRBV7-9; cdr3_nt: TGTGCCAGCAGCTCTGGGACAGGCGACTATGGCTACACCTTC; cdr3_aa: CASSSGTGDYGYTF
j_call: TRBJ1-4; d_call: -; clone_size: -; v_call: TRBV7-2; cdr3_nt: TGTGCCAGCAGCTTAGAAACTCAGAATGAAAAACTGTTTTTT; cdr3_aa: CASSLETQNEKLFF
j_call: TRBJ1-5; d_call: -; clone_size: -; v_call: TRBV6-2/TRBV6-3; cdr3_nt: TGTGCCAGCAGCCCCCAAAGGGGTCCTGCGTCGGTTCAGCCCCAGCATTTT; cdr3_aa: CASSPQRGPASVQPQHF
j_call: TRBJ1-4; d_call: -; clone_size: -; v_call: TRBV18; cdr3_nt: TGTGCCAGCTCCGCCGGGCATAATGAAAAACTGTTTTTT; cdr3_aa: CASSAGHNEKLFF
j_call: TRBJ1-1; d_call: -; clone_size: -; v_call: TRBV7-9; cdr3_nt: TGTGCCAGCAGCGTAAAGACAGAAGCTTTCTTT; cdr3_aa: CASSVKTEAFF
j_call: TRBJ1-4; d_call: -; clone_size: -; v_call: TRBV7-9; cdr3_nt: TGTGCCAGCAGGACGGAGGTGCCGGGTGAAAAACTGTTTTTT; cdr3_aa: CASRTEVPGEKLFF
j_call: TRBJ1-4; d_call: -; clone_size: few; v_call: TRBV11-2; cdr3_nt: TGTGCCAGCAGCTCTCGCGGGGCAGGGGCTAATGAAAAACTGTTTTTT; cdr3_aa: CASSSRGAGANEKLFF
j_call: TRBJ1-1; d_call: -; clone_size: few; v_call: TRBV7-9; cdr3_nt: TGTGCCAGCAGTCACGCCGGATTGAACACTGAAGCTTTCTTT; cdr3_aa: CASSHAGLNTEAFF
j_call: TRBJ1-2; d_call: TRBD1; clone_size: few; v_call: TRBV9; cdr3_nt: TGTGCCAGCAGCGTAGGACAGGGGATAGCTAACTATGGCTACACCTTC; cdr3_aa: CASSVGQGIANYGYTF
j_call: TRBJ1-1; d_call: -; clone_size: once; v_call: TRBV15; cdr3_nt: TGTGCCACCAGCAGAGGTGTCTCTGAAGCTTTCTTT; cdr3_aa: CATSRGVSEAFF
j_call: TRBJ1-4; d_call: -; clone_size: once; v_call: TRBV14; cdr3_nt: TGTGCCAGCAGCCCACGACCGGGACCTAATGAAAAACTGTTTTTT; cdr3_aa: CASSPRPGPNEKLFF
j_call: TRBJ1-2; d_call: TRBD1; clone_size: -; v_call: TRBV18; cdr3_nt: TGTGCCAGCTCACCGGACAGGGACTATGGCTACACCTTC; cdr3_aa: CASSPDRDYGYTF
j_call: TRBJ2-5; d_call: -; clone_size: -; v_call: TRBV20-1; cdr3_nt: TGCAGTGTTAGCCCGGAGACCCAGTACTTC; cdr3_aa: CSVSPETQYF
j_call: TRBJ1-2; d_call: -; clone_size: -; v_call: TRBV5-6; cdr3_nt: TGTGCCAGCACCCTCGACAGATATGGCTACACCTTC; cdr3_aa: CASTLDRYGYTF
j_call: TRBJ1-2; d_call: TRBD1; clone_size: -; v_call: TRBV29-1; cdr3_nt: TGCAGCGTTGAAGATCAACAGGGGGGATATGGCTACACCTTC; cdr3_aa: CSVEDQQGGYGYTF
j_call: TRBJ1-4; d_call: -; clone_size: -; v_call: TRBV27; cdr3_nt: TGTGCCAGCAGCCGACAGGTGACTAATGAAAAACTGTTTTTT; cdr3_aa: CASSRQVTNEKLFF
j_call: TRBJ2-5; d_call: -; clone_size: -; v_call: TRBV5-4; cdr3_nt: TGTGCCAGCAGCTTGGGACGGCAAGAGACCCAGTACTTC; cdr3_aa: CASSLGRQETQYF
j_call: TRBJ2-1; d_call: TRBD2; clone_size: -; v_call: TRBV6-2/TRBV6-3; cdr3_nt: TGTGCCAGCAGGCCTAGCGGGAGCTGGGAATACAATGAGCAGTTCTTC; cdr3_aa: CASRPSGSWEYNEQFF
j_call: TRBJ1-1; d_call: -; clone_size: -; v_call: TRBV12-3/TRBV12-4; cdr3_nt: TGTGCCAGCAGGGGTTGGAATTTCGATCTAGCTTTCTTT; cdr3_aa: CASRGWNFDLAFF
j_call: TRBJ2-2; d_call: TRBD2; clone_size: -; v_call: TRBV7-3; cdr3_nt: TGTGCCAGCACCCTACGGGGGGATGGGACCGGGGAGCTGTTTTTT; cdr3_aa: CASTLRGDGTGELFF